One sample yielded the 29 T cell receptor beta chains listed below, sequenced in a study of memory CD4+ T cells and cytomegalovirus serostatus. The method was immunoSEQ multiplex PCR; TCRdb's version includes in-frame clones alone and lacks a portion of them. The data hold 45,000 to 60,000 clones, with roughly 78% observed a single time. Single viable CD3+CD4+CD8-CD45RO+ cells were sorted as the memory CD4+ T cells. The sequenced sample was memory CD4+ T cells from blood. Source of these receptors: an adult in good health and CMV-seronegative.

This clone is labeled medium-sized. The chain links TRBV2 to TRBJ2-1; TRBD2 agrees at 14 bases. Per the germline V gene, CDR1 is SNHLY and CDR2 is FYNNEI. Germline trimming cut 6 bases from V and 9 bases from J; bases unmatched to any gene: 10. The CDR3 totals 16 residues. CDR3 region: CASRRGLAGAKSEQFF. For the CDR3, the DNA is TGTGCCAGCAGGCGGGGACTAGCGGGAGCTAAGTCTGAGCAGTTCTTC.

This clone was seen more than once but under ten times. Written as DNA, the CDR3 is TGTGCCAGCTCACCCAAACAGGGGGCAGGGACTGAAGCTTTCTTT. Protein: CASSPKQGAGTEAFF. The chain uses TRBV18 and TRBJ1-1; 9 nucleotides agree with TRBD1. J gave up 5 bases and V 3 bases, and 7 bases lay outside the gene matches. Germline values: CDR1 KGHSH, CDR2 LQKENI. The CDR3 sequence is 15 residues long.

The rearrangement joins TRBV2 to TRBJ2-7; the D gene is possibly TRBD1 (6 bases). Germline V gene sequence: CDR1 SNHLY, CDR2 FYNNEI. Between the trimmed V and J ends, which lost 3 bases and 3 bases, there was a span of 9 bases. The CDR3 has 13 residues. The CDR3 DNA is TGTGCCAGCAGTGAGACAGGACTCTACGAGCAGTACTTC. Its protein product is CASSETGLYEQYF.

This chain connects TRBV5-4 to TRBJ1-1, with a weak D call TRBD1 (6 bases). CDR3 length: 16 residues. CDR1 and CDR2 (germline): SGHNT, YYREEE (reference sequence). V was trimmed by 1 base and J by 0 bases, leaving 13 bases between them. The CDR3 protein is CASSLHGQNMNTEAFF. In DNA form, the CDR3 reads TGTGCCAGCAGCTTGCATGGACAGAACATGAACACTGAAGCTTTCTTT.

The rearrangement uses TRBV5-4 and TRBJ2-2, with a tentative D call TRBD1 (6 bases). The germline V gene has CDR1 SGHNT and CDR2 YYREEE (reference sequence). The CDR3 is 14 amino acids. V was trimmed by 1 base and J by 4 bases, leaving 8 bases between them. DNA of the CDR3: TGTGCCAGCAGCTTGACAGGGCTCACCGGGGAGCTGTTTTTT. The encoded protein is CASSLTGLTGELFF.

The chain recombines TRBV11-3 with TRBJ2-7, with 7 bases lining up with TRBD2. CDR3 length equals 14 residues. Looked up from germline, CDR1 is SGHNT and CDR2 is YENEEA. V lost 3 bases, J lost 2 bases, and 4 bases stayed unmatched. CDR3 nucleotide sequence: TGTGCCAGCAGCTTGGGAGGGCCTCCCTACGAGCAGTACTTC. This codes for CASSLGGPPYEQYF. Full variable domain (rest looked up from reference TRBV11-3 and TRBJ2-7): EAGVVQSPRYKIIEKKQPVAFWCNPISGHNTLYWYLQNLGQGPELLIRYENEEAVDDSQLPKDRFSAERLKGVDSTLKIQPAELGDSAVYLCASSLGGPPYEQYFGPGTRLTVT.

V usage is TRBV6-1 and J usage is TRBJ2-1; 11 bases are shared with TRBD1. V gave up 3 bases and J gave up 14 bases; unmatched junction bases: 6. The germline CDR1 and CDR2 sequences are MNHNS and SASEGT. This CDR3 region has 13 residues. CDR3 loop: CASSDGQGAYKFF. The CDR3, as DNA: TGTGCCAGCAGTGACGGACAGGGGGCGTACAAGTTCTTC.

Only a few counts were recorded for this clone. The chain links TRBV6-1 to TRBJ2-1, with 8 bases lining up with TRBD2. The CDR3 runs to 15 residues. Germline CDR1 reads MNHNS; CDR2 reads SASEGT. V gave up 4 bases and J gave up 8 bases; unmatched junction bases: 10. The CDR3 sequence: CASSGVAGFLDEQFF. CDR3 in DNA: TGTGCCAGCAGTGGAGTAGCGGGGTTTCTCGATGAGCAGTTCTTC.

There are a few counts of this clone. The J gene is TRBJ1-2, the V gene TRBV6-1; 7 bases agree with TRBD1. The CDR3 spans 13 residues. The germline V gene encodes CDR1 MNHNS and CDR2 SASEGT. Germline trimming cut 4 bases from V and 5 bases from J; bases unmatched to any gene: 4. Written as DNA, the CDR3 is TGTGCCAGCAGTGTCAGGGGGGAGTATGGCTACACCTTC. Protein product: CASSVRGEYGYTF.

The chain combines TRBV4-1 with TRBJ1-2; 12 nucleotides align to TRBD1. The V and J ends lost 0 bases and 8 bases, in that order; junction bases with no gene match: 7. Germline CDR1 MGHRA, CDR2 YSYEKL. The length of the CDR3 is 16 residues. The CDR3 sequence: CASSQDPGQGAGGYTF. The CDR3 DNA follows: TGCGCCAGCAGCCAAGACCCGGGACAGGGGGCTGGGGGCTACACCTTC.

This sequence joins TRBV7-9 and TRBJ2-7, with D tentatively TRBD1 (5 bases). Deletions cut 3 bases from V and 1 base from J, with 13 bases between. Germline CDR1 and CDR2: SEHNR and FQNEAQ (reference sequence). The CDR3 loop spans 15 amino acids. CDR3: CASSLAGLLSYEQYF. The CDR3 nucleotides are TGTGCCAGCAGCTTGGCAGGGTTATTGTCCTACGAGCAGTACTTC.

The CDR3 nucleotides read TGTGCCAGCAGCTTATCAGCAAACTATGGCTACACCTTC. Translation gives CASSLSANYGYTF. The rearrangement links TRBV7-3 to TRBJ1-2; no reliable D call. V lost 2 bases and J lost 2, with 6 bases in between. CDR3 size: 13 residues. Germline loops: CDR1 SGHTA, CDR2 FQGTGA.

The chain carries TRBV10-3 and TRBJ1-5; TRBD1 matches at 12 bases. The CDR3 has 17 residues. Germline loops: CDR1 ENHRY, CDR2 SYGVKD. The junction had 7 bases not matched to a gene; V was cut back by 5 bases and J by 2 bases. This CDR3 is CAISPGTGGLGNQPQHF. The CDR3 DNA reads TGTGCCATCAGTCCCGGGACAGGGGGCTTGGGCAATCAGCCCCAGCATTTT.

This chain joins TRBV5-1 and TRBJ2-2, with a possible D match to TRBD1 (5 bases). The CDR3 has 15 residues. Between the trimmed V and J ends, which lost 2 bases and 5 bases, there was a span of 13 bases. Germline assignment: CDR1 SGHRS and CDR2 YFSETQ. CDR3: CASSFSLGATGELFF. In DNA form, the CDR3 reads TGCGCCAGCAGCTTTTCCCTAGGGGCGACCGGGGAGCTGTTTTTT.

CDR3 nucleotides: TGTGCCAGTACAAGGGGCTACGAGCAGTACTTC. Its translation is CASTRGYEQYF. The chain combines TRBV6-5 with TRBJ2-7, with a weak D call TRBD1 (5 bases). V lost 9 bases to trimming and J lost 3 bases, with 9 bases between them. The germline CDR1 and CDR2 sequences are MNHEY and SVGAGI. The CDR3 spans 11 residues.

In DNA, the CDR3 is TGTGCCAGCAGTTTAGCCAGCGGGAGGGCCTACGAGCAGTACTTC. Protein sequence: CASSLASGRAYEQYF. The chain uses TRBV27 and TRBJ2-7, with 10 bases identical to TRBD2. CDR3 size: 15 residues. Germline loops: CDR1 MNHEY, CDR2 SMNVEV (reference sequence). Losses at the gene ends were 2 bases for V and 2 bases for J; bases not matched to a gene: 3.

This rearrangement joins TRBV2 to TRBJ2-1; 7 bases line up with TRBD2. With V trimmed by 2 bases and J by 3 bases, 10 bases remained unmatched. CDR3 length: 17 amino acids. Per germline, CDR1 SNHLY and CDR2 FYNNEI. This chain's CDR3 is CASSESSGDFSYNEQFF. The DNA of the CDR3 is TGTGCCAGCAGTGAATCTAGCGGAGATTTTAGCTACAATGAGCAGTTCTTC. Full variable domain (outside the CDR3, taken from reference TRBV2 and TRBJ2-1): EPEVTQTPSHQVTQMGQEVILRCVPISNHLYFYWYRQILGQKVEFLVSFYNNEISEKSEIFDDQFSVERPDGSNFTLKIRSTKLEDSAMYFCASSESSGDFSYNEQFFGPGTRLTVL.

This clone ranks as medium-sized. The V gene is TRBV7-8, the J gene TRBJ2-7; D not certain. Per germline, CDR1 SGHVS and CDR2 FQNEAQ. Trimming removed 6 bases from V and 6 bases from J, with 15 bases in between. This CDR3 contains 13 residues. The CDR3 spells CASRPTFGIEQYF. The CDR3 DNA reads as TGTGCCAGCAGACCTACCTTTGGGATCGAGCAGTACTTC.

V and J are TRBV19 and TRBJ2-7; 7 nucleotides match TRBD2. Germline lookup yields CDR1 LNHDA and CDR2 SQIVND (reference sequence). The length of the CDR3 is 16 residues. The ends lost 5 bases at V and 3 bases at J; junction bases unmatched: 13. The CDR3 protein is CASSPEGGSFHYEQYF. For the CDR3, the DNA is TGTGCCAGTAGTCCCGAGGGAGGGAGCTTTCACTACGAGCAGTACTTC.

The CDR3 DNA is TGTGCCATCAGTGAACGAGGGCACTATGGCTACACCTTC. Its protein product is CAISERGHYGYTF. This sequence joins TRBV10-3 and TRBJ1-2; no firm D call. CDR3 length: 13 amino acids. Looked up from germline, CDR1 is ENHRY and CDR2 is SYGVKD. V dropped 3 bases and J dropped 3 bases, with 8 bases sitting between them.

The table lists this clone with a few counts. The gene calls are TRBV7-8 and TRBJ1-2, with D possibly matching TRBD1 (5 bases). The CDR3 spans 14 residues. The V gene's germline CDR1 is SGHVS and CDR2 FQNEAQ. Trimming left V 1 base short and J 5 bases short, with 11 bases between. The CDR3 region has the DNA TGTGCCAGCAGCTTAGGTGGGACGGCGTATGGCTACACCTTC. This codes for CASSLGGTAYGYTF.

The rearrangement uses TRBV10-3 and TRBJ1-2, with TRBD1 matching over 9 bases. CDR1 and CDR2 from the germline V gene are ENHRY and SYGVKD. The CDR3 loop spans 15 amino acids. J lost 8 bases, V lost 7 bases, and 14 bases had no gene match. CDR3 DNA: TGTGCCATCAAACAGGGGGCAGAATCTCCCCGAGGCTACACCTTC. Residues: CAIKQGAESPRGYTF.

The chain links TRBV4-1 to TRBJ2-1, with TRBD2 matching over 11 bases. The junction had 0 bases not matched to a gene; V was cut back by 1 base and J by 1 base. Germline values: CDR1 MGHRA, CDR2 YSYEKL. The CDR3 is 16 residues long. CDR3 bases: TGCGCCAGCAGCCAAGGACTAGCGGGATCCTACAATGAGCAGTTCTTC. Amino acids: CASSQGLAGSYNEQFF.

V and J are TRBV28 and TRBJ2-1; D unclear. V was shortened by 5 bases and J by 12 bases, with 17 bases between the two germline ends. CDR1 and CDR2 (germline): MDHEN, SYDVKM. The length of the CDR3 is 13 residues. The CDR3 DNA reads TGTGCCAGCAGTGCCGACAAACCCCCAAGGCAGTTCTTC. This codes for CASSADKPPRQFF.

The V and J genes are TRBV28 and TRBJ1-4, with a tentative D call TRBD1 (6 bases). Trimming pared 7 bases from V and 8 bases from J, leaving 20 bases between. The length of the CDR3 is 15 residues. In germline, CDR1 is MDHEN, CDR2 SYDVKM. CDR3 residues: CASTKNGGAGEKLFF. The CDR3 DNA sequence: TGTGCCAGCACCAAAAACGGGGGGGCGGGAGAAAAACTGTTTTTT.

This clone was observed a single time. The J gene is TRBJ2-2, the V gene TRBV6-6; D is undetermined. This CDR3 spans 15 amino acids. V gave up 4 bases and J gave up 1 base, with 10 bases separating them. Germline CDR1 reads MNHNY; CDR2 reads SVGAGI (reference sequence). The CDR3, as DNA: TGTGCCAGCAGTTCCATAGGCGGGAACACCGGGGAGCTGTTTTTT. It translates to CASSSIGGNTGELFF.

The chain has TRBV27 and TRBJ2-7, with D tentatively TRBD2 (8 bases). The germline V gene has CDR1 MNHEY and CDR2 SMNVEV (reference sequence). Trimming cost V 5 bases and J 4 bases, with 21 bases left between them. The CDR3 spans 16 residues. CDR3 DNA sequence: TGTGCCAGCAGTAAGGGGGCGGGAGGACTTAATTACGAGCAGTACTTC. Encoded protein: CASSKGAGGLNYEQYF.

CDR3 DNA: TGTGCCAGCTCACCACCCAGGGGGGCCAACGTCCTGACTTTC. Protein sequence: CASSPPRGANVLTF. V usage is TRBV18 and J usage is TRBJ2-6, with D hard to call. The CDR3 consists of 14 residues. V was cut by 0 bases and J by 4 bases, with 4 bases left in between. Germline V gene sequence: CDR1 KGHSH, CDR2 LQKENI.

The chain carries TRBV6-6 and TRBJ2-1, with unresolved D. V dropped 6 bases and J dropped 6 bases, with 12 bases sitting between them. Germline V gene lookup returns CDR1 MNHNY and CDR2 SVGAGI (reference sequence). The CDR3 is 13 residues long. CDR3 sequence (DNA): TGTGCCAGCAGGACCGGCAGCTCCAATGAGCAGTTCTTC. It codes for CASRTGSSNEQFF.